The 29 T cell receptor beta chains in this list originate from one sample, sequenced in a study of T cell repertoires in cytomegalovirus infection. TCRdb fed the reads into MiXCR, producing one record per CDR3 protein. The sample lists hundreds of thousands of distinct CDR3 sequences, 20% to 25% occurring once. The source material was CD8+ T cells from PBMCs. The receptors here all came from a human donor in good health (CMV status not recorded). Some clones in this sample may be carry-over from other donors' samples.

V and J are TRBV28 and TRBJ2-2, with D possibly matching TRBD1 (6 bases). Germline V CDR1 and CDR2: MDHEN, SYDVKM. Trimming cost V 7 bases and J 0 bases, with 12 bases left between them. This CDR3 is built from 15 residues. The CDR3 spells CASISGQSNTGELFF. The CDR3 DNA sequence: TGTGCCAGCATATCCGGACAGTCGAACACCGGGGAGCTGTTTTTT.

This clonotype appeared a few times. This chain connects TRBV20-1 to TRBJ2-5; D unclear. Between the trimmed V and J ends, which lost 2 bases and 3 bases, there was a span of 28 bases. The CDR3 extends over 19 amino acids. The V gene's germline CDR1 is DFQATT and CDR2 SNEGSKA (reference sequence). Here the CDR3 DNA reads TGCAGTGCTAGACGGTCCCTAGTACCGTGGGCGATTACCAAAGAGACCCAGTACTTC. This sequence encodes CSARRSLVPWAITKETQYF.

The rearrangement joins TRBV28 to TRBJ2-1, with unresolved D. CDR3 length equals 11 residues. The germline CDR1 and CDR2 sequences are MDHEN and SYDVKM. V was pared by 3 bases and J by 10 bases, with 7 bases between. The DNA for the CDR3 is TGTGCCAGCAGTTTGGGGAAGGAGCAGTTCTTC. Translating it yields CASSLGKEQFF.

This chain uses TRBV5-1 with TRBJ2-7; a weak D match, TRBD1 (6 bases). Trimming shortened V by 3 bases and J by 6 bases, and 13 bases separated the two germline ends. This CDR3 contains 13 residues. Germline CDR1 reads SGHRS; CDR2 reads YFSETQ. CDR3 DNA: TGCGCCAGCAGCTCTGACAGGCCCGCCGAGCAGTACTTC. Its protein is CASSSDRPAEQYF.

Note on this clonotype: Relative to the germline gene, one junction end is altered; a read error may explain this. J is TRBJ2-1 and V is TRBV14, with 11 bases lining up with TRBD1. The CDR3 consists of 16 residues. The germline CDR1 and CDR2 sequences are SGHDN and FVKESK. CDR3 sequence (DNA): TGTGTCAGCAGCCAACTGGGACAGGGGGCCTACAATGAGCAGTTCTTC. Its translation is CVSSQLGQGAYNEQFF. The entire variable domain, with the rest obtained from reference TRBV14 and TRBJ2-1, is as follows: EAGVTQFPSHSVIEKGQTVTLRCDPISGHDNLYWYRRVMGKEIKFLLHFVKESKQDESGMPNNRFLAERTGGTYSTLKVQPAELEDSGVYFCVSSQLGQGAYNEQFFGPGTRLTVL.

This clonotype was seen many times. The V and J genes are TRBV14 and TRBJ2-1; a possible D gene is TRBD1 (5 bases). The length of the CDR3 is 15 residues. Germline values: CDR1 SGHDN, CDR2 FVKESK. The ends were cut back, 0 bases at V and 3 bases at J, with 9 bases in the middle. The CDR3 coding sequence is TGTGCCAGCAGCCAAGAGTCAGGGTTCTACAATGAGCAGTTCTTC. Protein product: CASSQESGFYNEQFF.

This clonotype was observed a few times. This rearrangement joins TRBV28 to TRBJ2-3, with TRBD1 identical over 9 bases. This CDR3 has 16 amino acids. Germline V gene lookup returns CDR1 MDHEN and CDR2 SYDVKM. J lost 1 base, V lost 8 bases, and 10 bases had no gene match. CDR3 in amino acids: CASSNRGPQRTDTQYF. The CDR3 DNA follows: TGTGCCAGCTCCAACAGGGGGCCCCAACGCACAGATACGCAGTATTTT.

The J gene is TRBJ2-3, the V gene TRBV7-3; maybe TRBD2 (6 bases). Trimming shortened V by 2 bases and J by 0 bases, and 18 bases separated the two germline ends. The germline V gene encodes CDR1 SGHTA and CDR2 FQGTGA. The CDR3 runs to 18 residues. CDR3 coding DNA: TGTGCCAGCAGCTTAGTTCCCGGACTAACGGCTAGCACAGATACGCAGTATTTT. Translation gives CASSLVPGLTASTDTQYF.

Ten or more counts support this clonotype. The genes are TRBV10-3 and TRBJ2-5; 7 nucleotides line up with TRBD1. J was trimmed by 2 bases and V by 6 bases; bases with no gene match: 0. This CDR3 spans 12 amino acids. Germline V gene sequence: CDR1 ENHRY, CDR2 SYGVKD. The CDR3, as DNA: TGTGCCATCAGGGACAGGCAAGAGACCCAGTACTTC. It yields the protein CAIRDRQETQYF.

The rearrangement uses TRBV19 and TRBJ2-2, with D maybe TRBD2 (6 bases). V dropped 7 bases and J dropped 1 base, with 13 bases sitting between them. This CDR3 comprises 15 residues. Germline lookup yields CDR1 LNHDA and CDR2 SQIVND (reference sequence). The DNA for the CDR3 is TGTGCCAGTACCCCCCGGAGGGGGAACACCGGGGAGCTGTTTTTT. Translating it yields CASTPRRGNTGELFF.

In the case of this clonotype: One junction end disagrees with the germline gene, perhaps due to a read error. This rearrangement joins TRBV13 to TRBJ1-1; no clear D. CDR1 and CDR2 (germline): PRHDT, FYEKMQ (reference sequence). The CDR3 is 13 amino acids. CDR3 amino acids: CVSSPQRNTEAFF. The CDR3 coding sequence is TGTGTCAGCAGCCCGCAAAGGAATACTGAAGCTTTCTTT. Together with reference TRBV13 and TRBJ1-1, the CDR3 gives the full variable domain: AAGVIQSPRHLIKEKRETATLKCYPIPRHDTVYWYQQGPGQDPQFLISFYEKMQSDKGSIPDRFSAQQFSDYHSELNMSSLELGDSALYFCVSSPQRNTEAFFGQGTRLTVV.

This clonotype was picked up many times. The chain carries TRBV7-8 and TRBJ2-7; 7 positions agree with TRBD1. CDR3 length: 15 amino acids. Unmatched junction bases numbered 4, after V lost 0 bases and J lost 2 bases. Germline CDR1 and CDR2: SGHVS and FQNEAQ. DNA of the CDR3: TGTGCCAGCAGCTTAGCGGGGACAGCGGCCTACGAGCAGTACGTC. Translation: CASSLAGTAAYEQYV.

The chain is built from TRBV29-1 and TRBJ1-3; no firm D call. CDR1 SQVTM and CDR2 ANQGSEA come from the germline V gene. The CDR3 runs to 11 residues. V was clipped by 5 bases and J by 3 bases, with 5 bases between them. In nucleotides, the CDR3 is TGCAGCGTTCCTCATGGAAACACCATATATTTT. Translating gives CSVPHGNTIYF.

In this sample, this clonotype turned up many times. The V call is TRBV7-8, the J call TRBJ2-2; 10 bases agree with TRBD2. CDR1 is SGHVS and CDR2 is FQNEAQ in the germline V gene. This CDR3 has 18 amino acids. V was pared by 5 bases and J by 7 bases, with 16 bases of the junction left unmatched. The CDR3 is CASSPSGERGGPGGELFF. The CDR3 region has the DNA TGTGCCAGCAGCCCCTCCGGGGAGCGGGGGGGCCCCGGCGGGGAGCTGTTTTTT.

The chain recombines TRBV7-8 with TRBJ2-7; D gene ambiguous. This CDR3 comprises 14 residues. The germline CDR1 and CDR2 sequences are SGHVS and FQNEAQ. V dropped 0 bases and J dropped 2 bases, with 8 bases sitting between them. The CDR3 region is CASSLASGTYEQYF. In DNA, the CDR3 is TGTGCCAGCAGCTTAGCGTCGGGTACCTACGAGCAGTACTTC.

On this clonotype: Possible read error: a much larger clone is one base away. The chain combines TRBV7-8 with TRBJ2-1; D is ambiguous. From germline, CDR1 is SGHVS and CDR2 FQNEAQ. V gave up 5 bases and J gave up 2 bases, with 22 bases separating them. CDR3 length: 18 residues. CDR3 protein: CASSPLVRRTSPYNEQFF. The CDR3 DNA sequence: TGTGCCAGCAGCCCATTGGTACGCAGGACGAGTCCCTACAATGAGCAGTTCTTC.

There are many counts of this clonotype. This chain uses TRBV6-1 with TRBJ1-3; no definite D call. This CDR3 is 14 amino acids long. In germline, CDR1 is MNHNS, CDR2 SASEGT. Trimming removed 6 bases at V and 0 bases at J, with 9 bases between. CDR3 sequence reads: CASRGRASGNTIYF. The CDR3 nucleotides are TGTGCCAGCAGAGGAAGGGCCTCTGGAAACACCATATATTTT.

The V call is TRBV7-2, the J call TRBJ1-4, with 7 bases lining up with TRBD1. Germline V gene data show CDR1 as SGHTA and CDR2 as FQGNSA. There are 15 residues in the CDR3. The junction had 6 bases not matched to a gene; V was cut back by 3 bases and J by 5 bases. CDR3 protein: CASSLSGTVNEKLFF. The DNA of the CDR3 is TGTGCCAGCAGCTTGTCGGGGACAGTGAATGAAAAACTGTTTTTT.

A few counts support this clonotype. The rearrangement uses TRBV4-3 and TRBJ1-1; D is ambiguous. Deletions cut 0 bases from V and 0 bases from J, with 11 bases between. The length of the CDR3 is 16 residues. Germline loops: CDR1 LGHNA, CDR2 YSLEER. In nucleotides, the CDR3 is TGCGCCAGCAGCCAAGATCTTGAACAGATGAACACTGAAGCTTTCTTT. It yields the protein CASSQDLEQMNTEAFF.

The chain couples TRBV7-6 to TRBJ1-1, with a weak D call TRBD1 (6 bases). The CDR3 totals 16 residues. With 4 bases removed from V and 5 bases from J, the gap between germline ends came to 20 bases. Germline lookup yields CDR1 SGHVS and CDR2 FNYEAQ. Written as DNA, the CDR3 is TGTGCCAGCAGCTCAGCTAGAAGACAGGAGGGGACTGAAGCTTTCTTT. Translating gives CASSSARRQEGTEAFF.

This clonotype was seen more than once but under ten times. The chain combines TRBV10-3 with TRBJ2-3, with D perhaps matching TRBD2 (5 bases). In germline, CDR1 is ENHRY, CDR2 SYGVKD. Trimming removed 0 bases at V and 2 bases at J, with 9 bases between. This CDR3 has 15 residues. CDR3 protein: CAISESDGLTDTQYF. In DNA, the CDR3 is TGTGCCATCAGTGAGTCCGACGGACTCACAGATACGCAGTATTTT.

CDR3 sequence reads: CSAPGGTGRTEAFF. In nucleotides, the CDR3 is TGCAGTGCTCCCGGTGGGACAGGGCGAACTGAAGCTTTCTTT. V and J are TRBV20-1 and TRBJ1-1, with 9 bases fitting TRBD1. CDR3 length equals 14 residues. Losses at the gene ends were 5 bases for V and 5 bases for J; bases not matched to a gene: 9. Germline V gene lookup returns CDR1 DFQATT and CDR2 SNEGSKA (reference sequence).

The gene calls are TRBV2 and TRBJ2-7; no clear D gene. This CDR3 region has 15 residues. Germline loops: CDR1 SNHLY, CDR2 FYNNEI. The V end lost 3 bases, the J end lost 2 bases, and 14 bases lay between the germline ends. The CDR3 sequence: CASSDGVIPTYEQYV. The DNA for the CDR3 is TGTGCCAGCAGTGATGGGGTAATCCCTACCTACGAGCAGTACGTC.

This clonotype was counted a few times. The gene calls are TRBV11-2 and TRBJ1-1; D remains ambiguous. V was shortened by 3 bases and J by 0 bases, with 17 bases between the two germline ends. This CDR3 has 17 residues. Germline V gene data show CDR1 as SGHAT and CDR2 as FQNNGV. CDR3 nucleotides: TGTGCCAGCAGCTTCTGGACCCGAGTAGAAGTGAACACTGAAGCTTTCTTT. It is translated as CASSFWTRVEVNTEAFF. The variable domain in full, with the rest retrieved from reference TRBV11-2 and TRBJ1-1, is EAGVAQSPRYKIIEKRQSVAFWCNPISGHATLYWYQQILGQGPKLLIQFQNNGVVDDSQLPKDRFSAERLKGVDSTLKIQPAKLEDSAVYLCASSFWTRVEVNTEAFFGQGTRLTVV.

The chain has TRBV20-1 and TRBJ1-1; no clear D. Germline CDR1 reads DFQATT; CDR2 reads SNEGSKA (reference sequence). Between the trimmed V and J ends, which lost 3 bases and 5 bases, there was a span of 13 bases. The CDR3 extends over 13 amino acids. This CDR3 reads CSARWAVGTEAFF. The CDR3 nucleotides are TGCAGTGCTAGGTGGGCAGTCGGAACTGAAGCTTTCTTT.

As to this clonotype: Being one base from a much bigger clone, this may be a read error. The chain links TRBV7-9 to TRBJ2-1, with TRBD2 identical over 7 bases. The J segment lost 8 bases and the V segment lost 2 bases, leaving 0 bases of the junction unmatched. In germline, CDR1 is SEHNR, CDR2 FQNEAQ (reference sequence). CDR3 length equals 12 residues. The CDR3 DNA sequence: TGTGCCAGCAGCTTACGGGAGGATGAGCAGTTCTTC. It is translated as CASSLREDEQFF.

The chain combines TRBV2 with TRBJ2-3, with TRBD1 matching over 9 bases. CDR3 length: 15 amino acids. CDR1 is SNHLY and CDR2 is FYNNEI in the germline V gene. With V trimmed by 6 bases and J by 6 bases, 10 bases remained unmatched. The CDR3 sequence: CASSRGTGFLDTQYF. Written as DNA, the CDR3 is TGTGCCAGCAGCCGAGGGACAGGGTTTTTGGATACGCAGTATTTT. The entire variable domain, with the rest obtained from reference TRBV2 and TRBJ2-3, is as follows: EPEVTQTPSHQVTQMGQEVILRCVPISNHLYFYWYRQILGQKVEFLVSFYNNEISEKSEIFDDQFSVERPDGSNFTLKIRSTKLEDSAMYFCASSRGTGFLDTQYFGPGTRLTVL.

This clonotype appeared many times. J is TRBJ2-1 and V is TRBV7-2; D unclear. V was shortened by 6 bases and J by 2 bases, with 14 bases between the two germline ends. This CDR3 is 15 amino acids long. Germline V gene sequence: CDR1 SGHTA, CDR2 FQGNSA. This chain's CDR3 is CASSQNQQPYNEQFF. The CDR3 nucleotides read TGTGCCAGCAGTCAAAACCAGCAGCCCTACAATGAGCAGTTCTTC.

The CDR3 loop is CASTPHGGPTGELFF. Written as DNA, the CDR3 is TGTGCCAGCACCCCACACGGGGGGCCCACCGGGGAGCTGTTTTTT. The rearrangement uses TRBV6-2 or TRBV6-3 and TRBJ2-2; a weak D match, TRBD2 (7 bases). The germline V gene encodes CDR1 MNHEY and CDR2 SVGEGT. Deletions cut 7 bases from V and 4 bases from J, with 16 bases between. This CDR3 has 15 amino acids.